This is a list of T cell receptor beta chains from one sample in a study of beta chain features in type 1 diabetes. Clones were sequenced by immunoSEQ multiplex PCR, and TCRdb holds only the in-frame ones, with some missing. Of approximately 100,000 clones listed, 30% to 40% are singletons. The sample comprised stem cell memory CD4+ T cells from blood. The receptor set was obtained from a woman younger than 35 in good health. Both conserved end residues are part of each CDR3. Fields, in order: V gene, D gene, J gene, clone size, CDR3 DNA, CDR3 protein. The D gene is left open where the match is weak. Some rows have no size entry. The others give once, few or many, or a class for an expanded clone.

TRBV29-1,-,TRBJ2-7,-,TGCAGCGTTGAAGATGTTAGGGGTCTAGCCTACGAGCAGTACTTC,CSVEDVRGLAYEQYF
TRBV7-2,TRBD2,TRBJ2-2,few,TGTGCCAGCAGACAGACTAGCAACACCGGGGAGCTGTTTTTT,CASRQTSNTGELFF
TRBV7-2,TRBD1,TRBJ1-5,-,TGTGCCAGCAGCTCGCAGGGGGCGGTGCAGCCCCAGCATTTT,CASSSQGAVQPQHF
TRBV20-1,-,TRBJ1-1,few,TGCAGTGCTAGCGGGAGGACTGAAGCTTTCTTT,CSASGRTEAFF
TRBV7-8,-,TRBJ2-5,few,TGTGCCAGCAGCTTAGGCCCGGGGGATCACGAGACCCAGTACTTC,CASSLGPGDHETQYF
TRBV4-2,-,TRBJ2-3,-,TGTGCCAGCAGCGAGGGGGTTGGGTACTCACGTAGAGATACGCAGTATTTT,CASSEGVGYSRRDTQYF
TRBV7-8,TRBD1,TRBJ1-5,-,TGTGCCAGCAGCTTGGGACAGGGAAAGGCTCAGCCCCAGCATTTT,CASSLGQGKAQPQHF
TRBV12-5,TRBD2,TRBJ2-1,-,TGTGCTAGTGGTTTGGTATTTACTAGCGGATACAATGAGCAGTTCTTC,CASGLVFTSGYNEQFF
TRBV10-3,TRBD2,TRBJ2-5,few,TGTGCCATCAGTGAGCCTCAGGGACTAGCGGGAGGAGAGACCCAGTACTTC,CAISEPQGLAGGETQYF
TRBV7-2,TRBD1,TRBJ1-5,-,TGTGCCAGCAGCCCTGGACAGGTTATCAATCAGCCCCAGCATTTT,CASSPGQVINQPQHF
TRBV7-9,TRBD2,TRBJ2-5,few,TGTGCCAGCAGCTTTGGTAGCGGGAGTCAGACCCAGTACTTC,CASSFGSGSQTQYF
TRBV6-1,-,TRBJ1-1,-,TGTGCCAGCAGGCACATGAACACTGAAGCTTTCTTT,CASRHMNTEAFF
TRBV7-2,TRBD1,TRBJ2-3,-,TGTGCCAGCAGCAACCGACAGGGGGCGCCTTTAGATACGCAGTATTTT,CASSNRQGAPLDTQYF
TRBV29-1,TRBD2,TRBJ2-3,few,TGCAGCGTTGAGGTGCTAGCGGGACTAAGCACAGATACGCAGTATTTT,CSVEVLAGLSTDTQYF
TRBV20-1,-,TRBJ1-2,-,TGCAGTACGAGGACTAACTATGGCTACACCTTC,CSTRTNYGYTF
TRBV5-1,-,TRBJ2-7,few,TGCGCCAGCAGCTTGGCGGGACTGCCTTACGAGCAGTACTTC,CASSLAGLPYEQYF
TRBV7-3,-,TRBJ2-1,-,TGTGCCAGCAGCTCCTTTCAAGGAGGGGGCGCGCGCAATGAGCAGTTCTTC,CASSSFQGGGARNEQFF
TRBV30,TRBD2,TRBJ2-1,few,TGTGCCTGGAGGGGGCCTCTAGCGGGAGGTGGCAATGAGCAGTTCTTC,CAWRGPLAGGGNEQFF
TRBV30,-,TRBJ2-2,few,TGTGCCTGGAGTCGGACCGGGGAGCTGTTTTTT,CAWSRTGELFF
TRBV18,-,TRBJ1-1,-,TGTGCCAGCTCACCACCGAACGGGAACACTGAAGCTTTCTTT,CASSPPNGNTEAFF
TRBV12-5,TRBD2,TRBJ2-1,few,TGTGCTAGTGGTTTCGGCGGGAGGCCGCCGCCCAAGCAGTTCTTC,CASGFGGRPPPKQFF
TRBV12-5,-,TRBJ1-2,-,TGTGCTAGTGGTTTGGTAGTCGGGACATCTTATGGCTACACCTTC,CASGLVVGTSYGYTF
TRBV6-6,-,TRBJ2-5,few,TGTGCCAGCAGTTACGCTAGGGGTGGGGAGACCCAGTACTTC,CASSYARGGETQYF
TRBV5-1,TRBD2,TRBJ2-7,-,TGCGCCAGCAGCTTGGGAGTAGCGGGAGGAATCCACGAGCAGTACTTC,CASSLGVAGGIHEQYF
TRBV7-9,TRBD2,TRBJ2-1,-,TGTGCCAGCAGCTTAGGGCTGGGACTAGCGGGAGGGAATGAGCAGTTCTTC,CASSLGLGLAGGNEQFF
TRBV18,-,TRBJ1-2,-,TGTGCCAGCTCACCACCGACAGGCCGTCATGGCTACACCTTC,CASSPPTGRHGYTF
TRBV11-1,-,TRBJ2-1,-,TGTGCCAGCAGCTTATTTACGGGGATTTACGAGCAGTTCTTC,CASSLFTGIYEQFF
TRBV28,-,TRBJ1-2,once,TGTGCCAGCAGTGCGAACCGGGACATCGGCTATGGCTACACCTTC,CASSANRDIGYGYTF
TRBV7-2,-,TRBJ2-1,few,TGTGCCAGCAGCTTAGCAGCGCGAAGCCACAATGAGCAGTTCTTC,CASSLAARSHNEQFF
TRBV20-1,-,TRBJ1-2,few,TGCAGTGCCATGGGGCTCTGGGGCTACACCTTC,CSAMGLWGYTF
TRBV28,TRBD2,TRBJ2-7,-,TGTGCCAGCAACAGGCTGGCTGGACTAGCGGGAGCCTACGAGCAGTACTTC,CASNRLAGLAGAYEQYF
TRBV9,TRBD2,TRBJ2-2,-,TGTGCCGGCAGCTTCTTGGGACTAGCGGGAGACACCGGGGAGCTGTTTTTT,CAGSFLGLAGDTGELFF
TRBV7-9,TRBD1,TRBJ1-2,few,TGTGCCAGCAGCTTACGAGGACAGGGAAACTATGGCTACACCTTC,CASSLRGQGNYGYTF
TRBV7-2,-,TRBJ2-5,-,TGTGCCAGCAGCTTTAACAGGGCGGAGACCCAGTACTTC,CASSFNRAETQYF
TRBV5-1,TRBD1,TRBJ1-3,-,TGCGCCAGCAGCGGGACAGGAGGACCTGGAAACACCATATATTTT,CASSGTGGPGNTIYF
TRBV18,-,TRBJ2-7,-,TGTGCCAGCTCACCGGGGCTTGGTTATTACGAGCAGTACTTC,CASSPGLGYYEQYF
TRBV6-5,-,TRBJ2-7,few,TGTGCCAGCAGCCGTCTGAGCTCCTACGAGCAGTACTTC,CASSRLSSYEQYF
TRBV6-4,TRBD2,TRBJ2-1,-,TGTGCCCGCAGAGGAGCGGGAGGATACAATGAGCAGTTCTTC,CARRGAGGYNEQFF
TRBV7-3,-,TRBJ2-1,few,TGTGCCAGCAGCTTAGGGCTCTCCTACAATGAGCAGTTCTTC,CASSLGLSYNEQFF
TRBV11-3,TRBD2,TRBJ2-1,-,TGTGCCAGCAGCTTACACAGGTCGGGAGGCGATGAGCAGTTCTTC,CASSLHRSGGDEQFF
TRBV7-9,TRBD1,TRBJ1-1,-,TGTGCCAGCAGCCTAAATTTAGGGACAGGGGACACTGAAGCTTTCTTT,CASSLNLGTGDTEAFF
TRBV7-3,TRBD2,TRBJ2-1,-,TGTGCCAGCAGCTTAACGAGCGGGGATGAGCAGTTCTTC,CASSLTSGDEQFF